The clone carrying this T cell receptor beta chain was seen a few times. Its antigen remains unidentified. The data were obtained in a study of beta chain features in type 1 diabetes. The CDR3 totals 16 residues. V shed 0 bases and J shed 2 bases, with 13 bases lying between them. Germline CDR1 reads SGHRS; CDR2 reads YFSETQ. General study results and limits: VDJ junctions in type 1 diabetes patients carried more deletions and fewer insertions. Within each of all four CD4+ subsets, Type 1 diabetes patients had TCRB CDR3s that were moderately but significantly shorter.

Every bit of the isolated RNA underwent reverse transcription, so sequencing read expressed TCRB transcripts. There were 3 million to 4 million reads on average in the naive, central memory and regulatory T cell samples. Sequencing used immunoSEQ multiplex PCR; TCRdb keeps in-frame clones, though not all of them. The table includes about 15,000 clones, roughly 69% detected once. The chain couples TRBV5-1 to TRBJ2-3, with D possibly TRBD2 on 6 matching bases. The source of this sequence is a man aged 25 to 45 with type 1 diabetes. The sequencing input was Tregs from blood. In DNA form, the CDR3 reads TGCGCCAGCAGCTTGGCCGCGGCGGGGACCACAGATACGCAGTATTTT. Protein product: CASSLAAAGTTDTQYF. The full variable domain, rest sourced from reference TRBV5-1 and TRBJ2-3, is KAGVTQTPRYLIKTRGQQVTLSCSPISGHRSVSWYQQTPGQGLQFLFEYFSETQRNKGNFPGRFSGRQFSNSRSEMNVSTLELGDSALYLCASSLAAAGTTDTQYFGPGTRLTVL.